One sample yielded the 30 T cell receptor beta chains listed below, sequenced in a study of CD8 T cells in Susac syndrome. RNA in amounts of about 0.45 to 1 ug was reverse transcribed with random hexamers. TCRdb reanalysed the immunoSEQ multiplex PCR reads using MiXCR and keeps one entry per CDR3 protein. Altogether a few hundred thousand distinct CDR3 sequences are present, 95% being singletons, with the ten largest covering approximately 0.08%. Sequences were obtained from CD4+ T cells from PBMCs. The receptors stem from a human donor with multiple sclerosis.

This clonotype was seen once. This sequence joins TRBV20-1 and TRBJ2-7, with D perhaps assigned TRBD1 or TRBD2 (6 bases each). Trimming left V 4 bases short and J 7 bases short, with 23 bases between. The CDR3 covers 15 residues. CDR1 is DFQATT, CDR2 SNEGSKA, per germline (reference sequence). CDR3 protein: CSANKWGATPGEQYF. The CDR3 DNA reads as TGCAGTGCTAACAAGTGGGGGGCCACCCCGGGGGAGCAGTACTTC.

The chain is built from TRBV20-1 and TRBJ1-5; 7 bases line up with TRBD1. The V and J ends lost 6 bases and 0 bases, in that order; junction bases with no gene match: 5. This CDR3 is 14 amino acids long. Germline V gene lookup returns CDR1 DFQATT and CDR2 SNEGSKA (reference sequence). CDR3 sequence: CSAHRGNSNQPQHF. In DNA form, the CDR3 reads TGCAGTGCCCACAGGGGCAATAGCAATCAGCCCCAGCATTTT.

This sequence joins TRBV25-1 and TRBJ1-2; TRBD1 is a possible D gene (5 bases). The CDR3 sequence is 14 residues long. The V end lost 0 bases, the J end lost 7 bases, and 12 bases lay between the germline ends. Germline CDR1 reads MGHDK; CDR2 reads SYGVNS. CDR3 in amino acids: CASSEYWAGSGYTF. The CDR3 DNA sequence: TGTGCCAGCAGTGAATATTGGGCAGGGAGTGGCTACACCTTC.

This clonotype was detected only a few times. The J gene is TRBJ1-6, the V gene TRBV12-5; 11 nucleotides agree with TRBD1. The trim removed 6 bases at V and 8 bases at J, leaving 0 bases unmatched. The germline V gene encodes CDR1 LGHNT and CDR2 FRNRAP. The CDR3 loop spans 13 amino acids. The CDR3 sequence: CASGGQGDSPLHF. The CDR3 nucleotides are TGTGCTAGTGGGGGACAGGGGGATTCACCCCTCCACTTT. The variable domain in full, completed from reference TRBV12-5 and TRBJ1-6, reads DARVTQTPRHKVTEMGQEVTMRCQPILGHNTVFWYRQTMMQGLELLAYFRNRAPLDDSGMPKDRFSAEMPDATLATLKIQPSEPRDSAVYFCASGGQGDSPLHFGNGTRLTVT.

The chain uses TRBV2 and TRBJ2-5; D not resolved. V lost 4 bases and J lost 7, with 10 bases in between. Per the germline V gene, CDR1 is SNHLY and CDR2 is FYNNEI. CDR3 size: 12 residues. DNA for the CDR3: TGTGCCAGCAGTGTAGCTAAATGGACCCAGTACTTC. This sequence encodes CASSVAKWTQYF. The full variable domain, its missing parts supplied by reference TRBV2 and TRBJ2-5, is EPEVTQTPSHQVTQMGQEVILRCVPISNHLYFYWYRQILGQKVEFLVSFYNNEISEKSEIFDDQFSVERPDGSNFTLKIRSTKLEDSAMYFCASSVAKWTQYFGPGTRLLVL.

The J gene is TRBJ1-6, the V gene TRBV19; 7 bases align to TRBD1. J was trimmed by 8 bases and V by 3 bases; bases with no gene match: 4. CDR1 LNHDA and CDR2 SQIVND come from the germline V gene (reference sequence). The CDR3 contains 14 residues. As DNA, the CDR3 is TGTGCCAGTAGTATGAGACAGGGTGATTCACCCCTCCACTTT. Protein: CASSMRQGDSPLHF.

This rearrangement joins TRBV3-1 to TRBJ1-2; tentatively, D is TRBD1 (5 bases). V shed 4 bases and J shed 3 bases, with 12 bases lying between them. The germline gives CDR1 LGHDT, CDR2 YNNKEL (reference sequence). This CDR3 contains 14 residues. CDR3 residues: CASSLGGGDYGYTF. The CDR3 nucleotides are TGTGCCAGCAGCCTAGGCGGGGGTGACTATGGCTACACCTTC.

The gene calls are TRBV12-3 or TRBV12-4 and TRBJ1-5, with D hard to call. V was pared by 6 bases and J by 3 bases, with 12 bases between. The CDR3 extends over 14 amino acids. The DNA for the CDR3 is TGTGCCAGCAGCCGCAGCCTAAACAATCAGCCCCAGCATTTT. This gives the protein CASSRSLNNQPQHF.

This sequence joins TRBV30 and TRBJ2-3; possibly TRBD2 for D (7 bases). Trimming took off 0 bases at V and 6 bases at J, with 16 bases between the two ends. The germline gives CDR1 GTSNPN, CDR2 SVGIG (reference sequence). The CDR3 sequence is 15 residues long. CDR3 in amino acids: CAWSVRGRQSDTQYF. In DNA form, the CDR3 reads TGTGCCTGGAGTGTGCGGGGGCGCCAATCGGATACGCAGTATTTT.

The chain couples TRBV7-3 to TRBJ1-2, with D unclear. Trimming removed 2 bases from V and 8 bases from J, with 9 bases in between. The CDR3 contains 12 residues. Per the germline V gene, CDR1 is SGHTA and CDR2 is FQGTGA. CDR3 region: CASSLRGWGYTF. The CDR3 region has the DNA TGTGCCAGCAGCTTACGGGGATGGGGCTACACCTTC.

The chain combines TRBV30 with TRBJ2-3, with TRBD1 as a possible D gene (5 bases). The germline V and J ends were trimmed by 4 bases and 1 base, with 12 bases remaining between them. Germline loops: CDR1 GTSNPN, CDR2 SVGIG (reference sequence). This CDR3 has 14 residues. The CDR3 bases are TGTGCCTGGACGGTCCGCAGGGGCACAGATACGCAGTATTTT. This codes for CAWTVRRGTDTQYF.

V usage is TRBV30 and J usage is TRBJ1-2, with no clear D. Germline CDR1 GTSNPN, CDR2 SVGIG (reference sequence). Trimming removed 1 base from V and 5 bases from J, with 8 bases in between. This CDR3 region has 12 residues. In nucleotides, the CDR3 is TGTGCCTGGAGTGACTCACCATATGGCTACACCTTC. This sequence encodes CAWSDSPYGYTF.

The chain is built from TRBV3-1 and TRBJ2-7; 8 bases match TRBD2. The ends lost 4 bases at V and 0 bases at J; junction bases unmatched: 5. The CDR3 is 15 amino acids. CDR1 is LGHDT, CDR2 YNNKEL, per germline (reference sequence). CDR3 nucleotides: TGTGCCAGCAGCCGTAGTAGCGGGGACTCCTACGAGCAGTACTTC. It codes for CASSRSSGDSYEQYF.

This clonotype was recorded a few times. V is TRBV30 and J is TRBJ1-2; D is uncertain. Germline loops: CDR1 GTSNPN, CDR2 SVGIG (reference sequence). This CDR3 comprises 13 residues. V was clipped by 0 bases and J by 2 bases, with 7 bases between them. DNA of the CDR3: TGTGCCTGGAGTGTTGTCCGGAACTATGGCTACACCTTC. It encodes CAWSVVRNYGYTF. Supplemented by reference TRBV30 and TRBJ1-2, the full variable domain reads SQTIHQWPATLVQPVGSPLSLECTVEGTSNPNLYWYRQAAGRGLQLLFYSVGIGQISSEVPQNLSASRPQDRQFILSSKKLLLSDSGFYLCAWSVVRNYGYTFGSGTRLTVV.

This chain uses TRBV15 with TRBJ1-2, with a tentative D call TRBD1 (5 bases). This CDR3 has 15 residues. Germline CDR1 and CDR2: LNHNV and YYDKDF (reference sequence). V lost 2 bases and J 4 bases, leaving 14 bases between the germline ends. CDR3 coding DNA: TGTGCCACCAGCAGACGAGAACGGGGGGGCTATGGCTACACCTTC. Translating it yields CATSRRERGGYGYTF. Variable domain in full (rest from reference TRBV15 and TRBJ1-2): DAMVIQNPRYQVTQFGKPVTLSCSQTLNHNVMYWYQQKSSQAPKLLFHYYDKDFNNEADTPDNFQSRRPNTSFCFLDIRSPGLGDTAMYLCATSRRERGGYGYTFGSGTRLTVV.

The rearrangement links TRBV4-2 to TRBJ1-6, with D unclear. V gave up 0 bases and J gave up 7 bases, with 13 bases separating them. Germline CDR1 and CDR2: LGHNA and YNFKEQ. The CDR3 is 16 amino acids. CDR3 DNA sequence: TGTGCCAGCAGCCAAGATCAAGGGCGAGGGAATTCACCCCTCCACTTT. Translated: CASSQDQGRGNSPLHF.

The chain employs TRBV24-1 and TRBJ2-5; 7 bases map to TRBD1. This CDR3 has 15 amino acids. Per germline, CDR1 KGHDR and CDR2 SFDVKD. J gave up 0 bases and V 3 bases, and 3 bases lay outside the gene matches. The CDR3 loop is CATSDPTGDQETQYF. The CDR3 nucleotides read TGTGCCACCAGTGATCCTACAGGGGACCAAGAGACCCAGTACTTC.

The rearrangement links TRBV10-2 to TRBJ1-1; 8 bases map to TRBD1. CDR1 WSHSY and CDR2 SAAADI come from the germline V gene. The junction had 4 bases not matched to a gene; V was cut back by 3 bases and J by 4 bases. The CDR3 loop spans 14 amino acids. The CDR3 DNA sequence: TGCGCCAGCAGTGAACCTGGGACAGGCACTGAAGCTTTCTTT. It encodes CASSEPGTGTEAFF.

A single count supports this clonotype. The genes are TRBV29-1 and TRBJ1-2; D unclear. CDR1 and CDR2 (germline): SQVTM, ANQGSEA. The CDR3 covers 13 residues. Trimming removed 6 bases from V and 3 bases from J, with 14 bases in between. The CDR3 sequence: CSVHFVRDYGYTF. CDR3 nucleotides: TGCAGCGTCCATTTTGTCCGGGACTATGGCTACACCTTC.

This chain joins TRBV20-1 and TRBJ2-5, with D possibly TRBD2 on 6 matching bases. V lost 4 bases and J 5 bases, leaving 8 bases between the germline ends. CDR1 DFQATT and CDR2 SNEGSKA come from the germline V gene (reference sequence). The CDR3 runs to 11 residues. CDR3: CSATGRETQYF. The CDR3 DNA is TGCAGTGCTACAGGGAGGGAGACCCAGTACTTC.

This clonotype was recorded only once. The chain employs TRBV14 and TRBJ1-6, with TRBD1 matching over 8 bases. With 0 bases clipped from V and 9 bases from J, the junction kept 4 bases outside the gene matches. The CDR3 length is 15 residues. The germline V gene has CDR1 SGHDN and CDR2 FVKESK. The DNA of the CDR3 is TGTGCCAGCAGCCAAGATTTAACAGGGGGTTCACCCCTCCACTTT. Translated: CASSQDLTGGSPLHF.

The rearrangement links TRBV29-1 to TRBJ2-3; 9 bases map to TRBD2. The CDR3 has 16 residues. J was trimmed by 3 bases and V by 1 base; bases with no gene match: 8. Germline CDR1 is SQVTM and CDR2 is ANQGSEA. The CDR3 reads CSVEASSGVKTDTQYF. As DNA, the CDR3 is TGCAGCGTTGAAGCCTCTAGCGGGGTGAAGACAGATACGCAGTATTTT.

The J gene is TRBJ1-5, the V gene TRBV20-1; D is possibly TRBD1 (6 bases). The CDR3 is 14 residues long. Looked up from germline, CDR1 is DFQATT and CDR2 is SNEGSKA (reference sequence). V lost 6 bases and J 9 bases, leaving 21 bases between the germline ends. The CDR3 spells CSASMGAPQRPQHF. In DNA, the CDR3 is TGCAGTGCGAGTATGGGGGCTCCCCAGCGGCCCCAGCATTTT.

This chain links TRBV20-1 with TRBJ2-1; D may be TRBD2 (6 bases). The CDR3 sequence is 12 residues long. Germline CDR1 is DFQATT and CDR2 is SNEGSKA (reference sequence). The V and J ends lost 0 bases and 14 bases respectively, with 14 bases between them. CDR3 loop: CSARDRRDHKFF. For the CDR3, the DNA is TGCAGTGCTAGAGATAGGAGGGACCATAAGTTCTTC.

The rearrangement links TRBV20-1 to TRBJ2-7; perhaps TRBD1 as D (5 bases). The V and J ends lost 1 base and 0 bases respectively, with 19 bases between them. The germline CDR1 and CDR2 sequences are DFQATT and SNEGSKA (reference sequence). The CDR3 has 17 residues. The CDR3 here is CSARVGVVVDSSYEQYF. CDR3 nucleotide sequence: TGCAGTGCTAGAGTAGGGGTGGTCGTCGATAGCTCCTACGAGCAGTACTTC.

The genes are TRBV24-1 and TRBJ1-2, with unresolved D. Trimming removed 3 bases at V and 8 bases at J, with 9 bases between. Germline CDR1 is KGHDR and CDR2 is SFDVKD. The length of the CDR3 is 12 residues. The CDR3 loop reads CATSDPIRGYTF. CDR3 nucleotide sequence: TGTGCCACCAGTGATCCCATACGGGGCTACACCTTC.

The chain uses TRBV4-2 and TRBJ2-7; TRBD2 aligns across 7 bases. This CDR3 is 17 amino acids long. Germline loops: CDR1 LGHNA, CDR2 YNFKEQ. V dropped 1 base and J dropped 0; count of bases not matched to a gene: 9. DNA of the CDR3: TGTGCCAGCAGCCAAGCCCTGGGGGGGGTGAACTCCTACGAGCAGTACTTC. Amino acid sequence: CASSQALGGVNSYEQYF.

The V call is TRBV13, the J call TRBJ1-2, with 9 bases lining up with TRBD1. This CDR3 has 13 amino acids. The germline gives CDR1 PRHDT, CDR2 FYEKMQ (reference sequence). V shed 5 bases and J 8 bases; nucleotides not matched to a gene: 6. The DNA of the CDR3 is TGTGCCAGCAGCACAACAGGGGGCATAGGCTACACCTTC. Amino acid sequence: CASSTTGGIGYTF.

V gene TRBV3-1 combines with J gene TRBJ1-2; TRBD1 might be the D (5 bases). CDR3 length: 12 amino acids. V was cut by 6 bases and J by 4 bases, with 9 bases left in between. Germline CDR1 reads LGHDT; CDR2 reads YNNKEL (reference sequence). This CDR3 is CASRLRGYGYTF. The CDR3 DNA follows: TGTGCCAGCAGACTAAGGGGCTATGGCTACACCTTC.

The chain combines TRBV29-1 with TRBJ1-1; TRBD1 is a possible D gene (5 bases). This CDR3 is 12 amino acids long. Deletions cut 6 bases from V and 1 base from J, with 9 bases between. Germline loops: CDR1 SQVTM, CDR2 ANQGSEA. CDR3 region: CSVRTSNTEAFF. The CDR3 coding sequence is TGCAGCGTCCGGACATCGAACACTGAAGCTTTCTTT.